The rows below give T cell receptor beta chains drawn from one sample of a study of CD8 T cells in Susac syndrome. TCRdb fed the immunoSEQ multiplex PCR reads into MiXCR, producing one record per CDR3 protein. Here the sample spans under 150,000 distinct CDR3 sequences, 94% being singletons. The sequenced sample was CD8+ T cells from PBMCs. Every receptor here comes from a human donor in good health. Each CDR3 is given with its conserved first and last residue. The D gene is left open where the match is weak. Clone size appears in some rows only: once, few, many, or a class for an expanded clone.

V gene	D gene	clone size	J gene	CDR3 length	CDR3 DNA	CDR3 protein
TRBV15	.	once	TRBJ1-1	13	TGTGCCACCAGCAGAGATTTCTCCAGGGAAGCTTTCTTT	CATSRDFSREAFF
TRBV7-9	.	once	TRBJ2-1	11	TGTGCCAGCAGCTCCGCGGGCGAGCAGTTCTTC	CASSSAGEQFF
TRBV15	.	.	TRBJ2-7	14	TGTGCCACCAGCAGAGGAAGAAGCTCCTACGAGCAGTACTTC	CATSRGRSSYEQYF
TRBV29-1	.	once	TRBJ1-1	13	TGCAGCGCTTTTCAGGGCTTGAACACTGAAGCTTTCTTT	CSAFQGLNTEAFF
TRBV20-1	.	.	TRBJ2-5	12	TGCAGTGCTAGGACAGTCCAAGAGACCCAGTACTTC	CSARTVQETQYF
TRBV27	.	.	TRBJ2-1	13	TGTGCCAGCGCCCCTTGGGGGTACAATGAGCAGTTCTTC	CASAPWGYNEQFF
TRBV4-1	.	.	TRBJ2-4	14	TGCGCCAGCAGCCATGACTCCGGGGCCGCGGGTCAGTACTTC	CASSHDSGAAGQYF
TRBV28	.	.	TRBJ2-1	16	TGTGCCAGCAGTCCCAGGAAAGCCAACGTGGTTGATGAGCAGTTCTTC	CASSPRKANVVDEQFF
TRBV20-1	.	.	TRBJ2-7	15	TGCAGTGCTAGGGCCACCGACAGAGACTCCTACGAGCAGTACTTC	CSARATDRDSYEQYF
TRBV6-6	.	.	TRBJ1-1	15	TGTGCCAGCAGTTACTCGAGACATGTGAACACTGAAGCTTTCTTT	CASSYSRHVNTEAFF